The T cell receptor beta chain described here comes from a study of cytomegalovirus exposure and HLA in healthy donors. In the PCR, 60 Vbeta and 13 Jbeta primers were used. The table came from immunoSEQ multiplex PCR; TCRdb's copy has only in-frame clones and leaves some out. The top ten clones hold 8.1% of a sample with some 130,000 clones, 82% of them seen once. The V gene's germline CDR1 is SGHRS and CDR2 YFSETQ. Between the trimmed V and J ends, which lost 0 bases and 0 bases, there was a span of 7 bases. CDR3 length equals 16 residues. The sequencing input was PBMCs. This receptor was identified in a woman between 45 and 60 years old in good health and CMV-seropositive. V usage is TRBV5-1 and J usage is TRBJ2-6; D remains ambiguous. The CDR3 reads CASSLDTNSGANVLTF. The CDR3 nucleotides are TGCGCCAGCAGCTTGGACACCAACTCTGGGGCCAACGTCCTGACTTTC. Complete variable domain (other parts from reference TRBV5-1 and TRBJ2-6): KAGVTQTPRYLIKTRGQQVTLSCSPISGHRSVSWYQQTPGQGLQFLFEYFSETQRNKGNFPGRFSGRQFSNSRSEMNVSTLELGDSALYLCASSLDTNSGANVLTFGAGSRLTVL.